This TCR beta chain was sequenced for a study of cytomegalovirus exposure and HLA in healthy donors. Study conclusions and caveats: Donors belonging to an Asian-associated ancestry cluster reportedly showed fewer N-insertions in productive TCRs than the approximately 640-donor mean, according to what a later analysis found.

Comment on this clone: Its specificity is unknown.

The length of the CDR3 is 17 residues. Trimming took 0 bases from V and 2 from J, leaving 16 bases between them. Per germline, CDR1 MNHNS and CDR2 SASEGT. With 60 Vbeta and 13 Jbeta primers, the PCR was carried out. Clones were sequenced by immunoSEQ multiplex PCR, and TCRdb holds only the in-frame ones, with some missing. This sample carries tens of thousands of clones, 70% to 80% of them seen once, and the ten largest clones take about 3.3%. The receptor's source is a man aged 18 to 35 in good health and CMV-seronegative. V usage is TRBV6-1 and J usage is TRBJ1-1; no definite D call. Sequenced sample: PBMCs. The CDR3 DNA reads as TGTGCCAGCAGTGAAGCGGCGGTCATGAGGAGTAACACTGAAGCTTTCTTT. Translating gives CASSEAAVMRSNTEAFF.